This T cell receptor (beta chain) is drawn from a study of blood T cells in healthy people across ages. Study overall: T cells yielded about one barcoded beta molecule per two cells through template switching.

Study findings and constraints: Long-lived and aged donors differed, with more naive CD4+ cells and higher diversity in the long-lived. Roughly linearly, TCR beta diversity per million T cells fell as age increased. TCR beta diversity was tightly associated with the proportion of naive T cells.

Germline-derived CDR1 and CDR2 are SGHTA and FQGNSA. The CDR3 length is 18 residues. Combining a sample-barcoded 5' primer with a J-beta primer mix, a second PCR ran for roughly 7 to 11 cycles. TCRdb fed the 5' RACE reads into MiXCR, producing one record per CDR3 protein. This table has about 1.4 million distinct CDR3 sequences, roughly 59% appearing once. In regard to this clonotype: Its antigen is as yet unknown. Just one base apart from a much larger clone, this may be a read error.

The sequence came from a man aged 18 to 35 in good health. The rearrangement joins TRBV7-2 to TRBJ2-1; 8 bases match TRBD2. Sequenced sample: blood. Here the CDR3 DNA reads TGTGCCAGCAGCCCCATGCGTGGGCTTAGCGGGATCCCCCATGAGAAGTTCTTC. This codes for CASSPMRGLSGIPHEKFF.